Shown below are 4 T cell receptor beta chains from a single sample sequenced in a study of blood T cell repertoires in COVID-19. Assay used: immunoSEQ multiplex PCR; TCRdb lists only in-frame clones, some missing. The repertoire has some 75,000 clones, 80% to 90% of them found once; the top ten carry over 6%. The sequenced material came from peripheral blood. These receptors were obtained from a man older than 75 with COVID-19, enrolled during active disease.

This clone appeared once. This rearrangement joins TRBV5-1 to TRBJ2-1; 12 bases agree with TRBD2. Germline V gives CDR1 SGHRS, CDR2 YFSETQ. V lost 4 bases and J lost 9; bases outside the gene matches: 8. The CDR3 is 15 amino acids. CDR3 residues: CASSPRTSGEGEQFF. The CDR3 coding sequence is TGCGCCAGCAGCCCCAGGACTAGCGGGGAGGGTGAGCAGTTCTTC.

This clone showed up just once. The gene calls are TRBV5-1 and TRBJ2-1, with 9 nucleotides matching TRBD2. Germline assignment: CDR1 SGHRS and CDR2 YFSETQ. Trimming at V came to 3 bases and at J to 0 bases, leaving 10 bases not matched to a gene. CDR3 size: 18 residues. The CDR3 sequence is CASSWDLSSGDSYNEQFF. In DNA form, the CDR3 reads TGCGCCAGCAGCTGGGATCTCTCTAGCGGGGACTCCTACAATGAGCAGTTCTTC.

This chain links TRBV11-3 with TRBJ1-2, with D possibly TRBD1 on 5 matching bases. Trimming took 5 bases from V and 2 from J, leaving 6 bases between them. Germline V CDR1 and CDR2: SGHNT, YENEEA. The CDR3 length is 12 residues. The CDR3 spells CASSRTNYGYTF. In DNA, the CDR3 is TGTGCCAGCAGCCGGACAAACTATGGCTACACCTTC.

The rearrangement joins TRBV3-1 (or the pseudogene TRBV3-2) to TRBJ1-6; D possibly corresponds to TRBD1 (6 bases). V was shortened by 8 bases and J by 4 bases, with 9 bases between the two germline ends. There are 13 residues in the CDR3. Per germline, CDR1 LGHDT and CDR2 YNNKEL (reference sequence). The CDR3 DNA reads TGTGCCAGCGGGGGGGCTTATAATTCACCCCTCCACTTT. Encoded protein: CASGGAYNSPLHF.